The present T cell receptor beta chain was sequenced within a study of CD8+ T cells in alopecia areata. Germline V gene data show CDR1 as SNHLY and CDR2 as FYNNEI. Deletions cut 7 bases from V and 8 bases from J, with 3 bases between. The CDR3 totals 9 residues. Alopecia areata patients provided lesional scalp punch biopsies and peripheral blood, both collected for the study. Following RNA extraction, reverse transcription yielded cDNA that acted as the sequencing template. Assay used: immunoSEQ multiplex PCR; TCRdb lists only in-frame clones, some missing. Of 180,000 or so clones detected, about 70% appear once; the ten largest clones hold roughly an eighth. This clone was counted between two and nine times.

This receptor was taken from a human donor with alopecia areata. The rearrangement joins TRBV2 to TRBJ2-1; D unclear. The sequences come from CD8+ T cells sorted from blood, collected at week 0. The CDR3 reads CASNDEQFF. The CDR3 nucleotides read TGTGCCAGCAATGATGAGCAGTTCTTC.